The 8 T cell receptor beta chains below were found in one sample sequenced in a study of beta chain features in type 1 diabetes. All of the isolated RNA was reverse transcribed, so expressed TCRB transcripts were sequenced. The data were produced by immunoSEQ multiplex PCR, yet TCRdb's version contains in-frame clones alone and is incomplete. The sample comprises 810,000 or so clones, 17% of which are singletons, and 0.023% rests with the top ten. The sample was naive CD4+ T cells from blood. Receptor source: a woman between 18 and 30 years old in good health.

The rearrangement links TRBV7-2 to TRBJ2-7; 7 bases fit TRBD2. The CDR3 runs to 14 residues. The ends lost 2 bases at V and 0 bases at J; junction bases unmatched: 1. Germline V CDR1 and CDR2: SGHTA, FQGNSA. The CDR3 sequence is CASSLSGVSYEQYF. In DNA, the CDR3 is TGTGCCAGCAGCTTAAGCGGGGTCTCCTACGAGCAGTACTTC.

The chain couples TRBV7-8 to TRBJ2-2; 9 bases align to TRBD1. The J segment lost 1 base and the V segment lost 5 bases, leaving 5 bases of the junction unmatched. CDR1 and CDR2 from the germline V gene are SGHVS and FQNEAQ. There are 16 residues in the CDR3. CDR3 sequence (DNA): TGTGCCAGCAGCAAACAGGGGGCAGGGAACACCGGGGAGCTGTTTTTT. Protein sequence: CASSKQGAGNTGELFF.

J is TRBJ2-7 and V is TRBV9; 8 positions match TRBD2. Germline values: CDR1 SGDLS, CDR2 YYNGEE. After removal of 2 bases from V and 0 bases from J, the junction contained 1 base not matched to a gene. This CDR3 spans 14 amino acids. The CDR3 loop is CASSVSGISYEQYF. The CDR3, as DNA: TGTGCCAGCAGCGTTAGCGGGATCTCCTACGAGCAGTACTTC.

This chain uses TRBV7-9 with TRBJ2-3; tentatively, D is TRBD2 (7 bases). The ends were cut back, 7 bases at V and 2 bases at J, with 16 bases in the middle. This CDR3 spans 15 amino acids. The germline gives CDR1 SEHNR, CDR2 FQNEAQ (reference sequence). The CDR3 nucleotides read TGTGCCAGCATCGGAGCGGGACAAGTCACAGATACGCAGTATTTT. Its protein is CASIGAGQVTDTQYF.

This clone was picked up a small number of times. The chain employs TRBV7-9 and TRBJ1-4; possibly TRBD1 for D (5 bases). The V end was cut by 0 bases, the J end by 8 bases, with 13 bases between. Per the germline V gene, CDR1 is SEHNR and CDR2 is FQNEAQ (reference sequence). CDR3 length: 15 residues. The DNA of the CDR3 is TGTGCCAGCAGCTTAGCGCCCAGGGAAATGGAAAAACTGTTTTTT. Translated: CASSLAPREMEKLFF.

V usage is TRBV7-2 and J usage is TRBJ2-1, with D unclear. The CDR3 consists of 11 residues. CDR1 and CDR2 (germline): SGHTA, FQGNSA. Trimming cost V 3 bases and J 11 bases, with 8 bases left between them. CDR3 in DNA: TGTGCCAGCAGCTTTTCGGGCAAGCAGTTCTTC. Translating it yields CASSFSGKQFF.

V usage is TRBV5-1 and J usage is TRBJ2-5, with 10 nucleotides matching TRBD1. The germline CDR1 and CDR2 sequences are SGHRS and YFSETQ. J gave up 5 bases and V 7 bases, and 11 bases lay outside the gene matches. This CDR3 has 15 residues. The CDR3 loop reads CASAGTGDVWETQYF. DNA of the CDR3: TGCGCCAGCGCCGGGACAGGGGATGTCTGGGAGACCCAGTACTTC.

This chain uses TRBV6-4 with TRBJ2-3; possible D gene TRBD2, 7 bases. The V and J ends lost 3 bases and 5 bases respectively, with 15 bases between them. The CDR3 runs to 15 residues. CDR1 MRHNA and CDR2 SNTAGT come from the germline V gene. Written as DNA, the CDR3 is TGTGCCAGCAGTGAACAAGGGGGGGGCCAAGATACGCAGTATTTT. Translating gives CASSEQGGGQDTQYF.